Shown below are 26 T cell receptor beta chains from a single sample sequenced in a study of monozygotic twins with inflammatory bowel disease. Each CDR3 protein gets one entry in TCRdb, which reprocessed the 5' RACE reads and gives no DNA. This table holds approximately 120,000 distinct CDR3 sequences. The specimen sequenced was blood. These receptors came from a human donor with ulcerative colitis or Crohn's disease, or a healthy co-twin of an affected twin (not recorded which).

The rearrangement links TRBV4-1 to TRBJ1-1; the D call from TCRdb, TRBD1, cannot be confirmed without DNA. The CDR3 spans 14 residues. Germline lookup yields CDR1 MGHRA and CDR2 YSYEKL. This CDR3 reads CASSQVRGWTEAFF.

This chain joins TRBV4-2 and TRBJ1-5. The CDR3 sequence is 13 residues long. Germline CDR1 LGHNA, CDR2 YNFKEQ. CDR3 loop: CASSHDLDQPQHF.

The V and J genes are TRBV7-3 and TRBJ2-1. CDR3 size: 13 residues. From germline, CDR1 is SGHTA and CDR2 FQGTGA. CDR3 loop: CASSLNVGNEQFF. The variable domain in full, with the rest retrieved from reference TRBV7-3 and TRBJ2-1, is GAGVSQTPSNKVTEKGKYVELRCDPISGHTALYWYRQSLGQGPEFLIYFQGTGAADDSGLPNDRFFAVRPEGSVSTLKIQRTERGDSAVYLCASSLNVGNEQFFGPGTRLTVL.

V is TRBV20-1 and J is TRBJ2-1; TCRdb reports TRBD2, a call that lacks DNA to check it against. The CDR3 runs 14 residues. Germline CDR1 is DFQATT and CDR2 is SNEGSKA (reference sequence). CDR3 protein: CSARVAGGRNEQFF.

The chain couples TRBV6-1 to TRBJ2-2. The CDR3 contains 15 residues. Looked up from germline, CDR1 is MNHNS and CDR2 is SASEGT. CDR3 residues: CASRTDDASTGELFF.

The chain recombines TRBV6-2 or TRBV6-3 with TRBJ2-1. The CDR3 loop spans 14 amino acids. The germline gives CDR1 MNHEY, CDR2 SVGEGT. CDR3 amino acids: CASTQGLTYNEQFF.

The CDR3 sequence: CASSLQWVITDTQYF. The chain employs TRBV7-2 and TRBJ2-3. Germline CDR1 and CDR2: SGHTA and FQGNSA. The CDR3 has 15 amino acids.

The chain joins TRBV7-9 to TRBJ2-1; TCRdb names TRBD1, which stays unverified in the absence of DNA. Germline lookup yields CDR1 SEHNR and CDR2 FQNEAQ (reference sequence). This CDR3 is built from 15 residues. CDR3 loop: CASSLAQGGHNEQFF.

The chain joins TRBV4-3 to TRBJ1-4; checking the TCRdb D call of TRBD1 is not possible without DNA. The CDR3 is 15 residues long. Germline assignment: CDR1 LGHNA and CDR2 YSLEER. CDR3 sequence: CASSQEMTGGEKLFF.

The chain is built from TRBV11-3 and TRBJ2-2. The CDR3 extends over 12 amino acids. From germline, CDR1 is SGHNT and CDR2 YENEEA. The CDR3 region is CASSRTVGELFF.

V and J are TRBV12-3 or TRBV12-4 and TRBJ1-2; as DNA is missing, the TRBD1 call by TCRdb cannot be tested. CDR3 length: 13 residues. The CDR3 sequence: CASSSRGEKGYTF.

J is TRBJ2-1 and V is TRBV27; the D call from TCRdb, TRBD2, cannot be confirmed without DNA. CDR3 length: 14 amino acids. Germline V CDR1 and CDR2: MNHEY, SMNVEV (reference sequence). The CDR3 reads CASNFLAAHDEQFF.

The chain couples TRBV7-8 to TRBJ2-7; the TCRdb D gene call, TRBD1, has no DNA to confirm it. The CDR3 length is 14 residues. The V gene's germline CDR1 is SGHVS and CDR2 FQNEAQ. The CDR3 sequence is CASSADREEPRQYF.

The chain links TRBV2 to TRBJ2-5; TCRdb picks TRBD1, but there is no DNA to check that call. Germline V gene lookup returns CDR1 SNHLY and CDR2 FYNNEI. CDR3 size: 12 residues. CDR3 loop: CASSGTGETQYF.

The rearrangement uses TRBV6-1 and TRBJ2-2; as DNA is missing, the TRBD2 call by TCRdb cannot be tested. The CDR3 totals 16 residues. Germline V gene data show CDR1 as MNHNS and CDR2 as SASEGT. The CDR3 here is CASSQPAGGPTGELFF.

V is TRBV4-2 and J is TRBJ1-5; without DNA, the TCRdb call of TRBD1 cannot be checked. This CDR3 is built from 15 residues. Germline V gene sequence: CDR1 LGHNA, CDR2 YNFKEQ. This CDR3 reads CASSQDRTEGQPQHF.

The chain employs TRBV5-5 and TRBJ1-2; there is no DNA to check the TCRdb D call of TRBD1. The CDR3 is made up of 14 amino acids. The germline gives CDR1 SGHKS, CDR2 YYEKEE (reference sequence). The chain's CDR3 is CASSAGTVNYGYTF. Filled out from reference TRBV5-5 and TRBJ1-2, the complete variable domain reads DAGVTQSPTHLIKTRGQQVTLRCSPISGHKSVSWYQQVLGQGPQFIFQYYEKEERGRGNFPDRFSARQFPNYSSELNVNALLLGDSALYLCASSAGTVNYGYTFGSGTRLTVV.

The rearrangement joins TRBV20-1 to TRBJ1-6. Germline V gene lookup returns CDR1 DFQATT and CDR2 SNEGSKA (reference sequence). CDR3 length: 13 amino acids. The CDR3 region is CSAKAGISTPLLF.

The chain has TRBV11-1 and TRBJ1-6; the TRBD1 assignment by TCRdb is unverifiable without DNA. Looked up from germline, CDR1 is SGHAT and CDR2 is FQDESV (reference sequence). The CDR3 covers 15 residues. CDR3 sequence reads: CASSIHDRGESPLHF.

V usage is TRBV7-2 and J usage is TRBJ2-7; TCRdb picks TRBD1, but there is no DNA to check that call. CDR1 and CDR2 from the germline V gene are SGHTA and FQGNSA. This CDR3 is built from 15 residues. The CDR3 sequence is CASSPRNRQGAEQYF. The full variable domain, completed using reference TRBV7-2 and TRBJ2-7, is GAGVSQSPSNKVTEKGKDVELRCDPISGHTALYWYRQSLGQGLEFLIYFQGNSAPDKSGLPSDRFSAERTGGSVSTLTIQRTQQEDSAVYLCASSPRNRQGAEQYFGPGTRLTVT.

The V gene is TRBV18, the J gene TRBJ1-1; the TRBD1 assignment by TCRdb is unverifiable without DNA. CDR3 length equals 15 residues. Germline V gene lookup returns CDR1 KGHSH and CDR2 LQKENI. The chain's CDR3 is CASSPPGQGESEAFF.

V and J are TRBV5-1 and TRBJ2-7; as DNA is missing, the TRBD2 call by TCRdb cannot be tested. CDR3 size: 15 residues. Germline CDR1 SGHRS, CDR2 YFSETQ. CDR3 protein: CASSQTSGRTREQYF.

The gene calls are TRBV7-8 and TRBJ2-7; the TCRdb call, TRBD2, lacks DNA for checking. Germline assignment: CDR1 SGHVS and CDR2 FQNEAQ. The CDR3 runs 16 residues. The CDR3 is CASSPLAGGVSYEQYF.

The chain recombines TRBV4-1 with TRBJ2-3; checking the TCRdb D call of TRBD2 is not possible without DNA. The CDR3 is 15 residues long. The germline V gene encodes CDR1 MGHRA and CDR2 YSYEKL. CDR3 sequence reads: CASSQNRARTDTQYF.

This sequence joins TRBV7-8 and TRBJ2-7; no DNA is available, so the TRBD1 call from TCRdb remains unchecked. The CDR3 totals 13 residues. Germline V gene lookup returns CDR1 SGHVS and CDR2 FQNEAQ. CDR3 protein: CASSRQGLHEQYF.

V gene TRBV28 combines with J gene TRBJ2-1; lacking DNA, the TRBD2 call made by TCRdb goes unchecked. CDR3 length equals 22 residues. Germline V gives CDR1 MDHEN, CDR2 SYDVKM. This CDR3 reads CASLPRREGKWALDLPYNEQFF. Looking up the rest from reference TRBV28 and TRBJ2-1 gives the full variable domain: DVKVTQSSRYLVKRTGEKVFLECVQDMDHENMFWYRQDPGLGLRLIYFSYDVKMKEKGDIPEGYSVSREKKERFSLILESASTNQTSMYLCASLPRREGKWALDLPYNEQFFGPGTRLTVL.